The clone carrying this T cell receptor beta chain was detected only a few times. Its antigen is currently unknown. This record belongs to a study of T cell repertoires in cytomegalovirus infection. TCRdb fed the reads into MiXCR, producing one record per CDR3 protein. The sample contains about 50,000 distinct CDR3 sequences, about 20% of which appear only once. Germline V gene lookup returns CDR1 MDHEN and CDR2 SYDVKM. V was shortened by 3 bases and J by 0 bases, with 12 bases between the two germline ends. There are 16 residues in the CDR3. The sample in question was CD8+ T cells from cultured PBMCs, obtained from culture after CMV antigen stimulation. The sequence came from a human donor in good health (CMV status not recorded). Some clones in this sample may be carry-over from other donors' samples. The J gene is TRBJ2-1, the V gene TRBV28; no reliable D call. In DNA form, the CDR3 reads TGTGCCAGCAGTTTGGTACTCCAGAGCTCCTACAATGAGCAGTTCTTC. Translated: CASSLVLQSSYNEQFF.